This TCR beta chain is from a study of T cells in Graves' hyperthyroidism and ophthalmopathy. For this clonotype: The antigen is unknown.

CDR3 length: 13 residues. V gave up 3 bases and J gave up 11 bases, with 16 bases separating them. CDR1 is SEHNR and CDR2 is FQNEAQ in the germline V gene (reference sequence). Whole-study results and caveats: Stable hyperthyroidism was separated from ophthalmopathy by a model based on 13 V-J features.

TCR beta CDR3 region amplification was performed from RNA transcripts. HTBI primers were used for first-round RT-PCR of the TCR CDR3. TCRdb called the multiplex PCR reads again in MiXCR, with one record for every CDR3 protein. The sample contains more than 500,000 distinct CDR3 sequences, approximately 49% of which appear only once. Thyroid ultrasound, orbital computed tomography, clinical symptoms, and serum thyroxine and TRAb underpinned diagnoses. Input material: peripheral blood or thyroid tissue (not recorded which). This TCR came from an adult woman with Graves' disease, either hyperthyroidism or ophthalmopathy (not recorded which). V is TRBV7-9 and J is TRBJ1-1; perhaps TRBD1 as D (5 bases). The CDR3 here is CASSFADGGYAFF. DNA for the CDR3: TGTGCCAGCAGCTTTGCCGACGGGGGGTATGCTTTCTTT.